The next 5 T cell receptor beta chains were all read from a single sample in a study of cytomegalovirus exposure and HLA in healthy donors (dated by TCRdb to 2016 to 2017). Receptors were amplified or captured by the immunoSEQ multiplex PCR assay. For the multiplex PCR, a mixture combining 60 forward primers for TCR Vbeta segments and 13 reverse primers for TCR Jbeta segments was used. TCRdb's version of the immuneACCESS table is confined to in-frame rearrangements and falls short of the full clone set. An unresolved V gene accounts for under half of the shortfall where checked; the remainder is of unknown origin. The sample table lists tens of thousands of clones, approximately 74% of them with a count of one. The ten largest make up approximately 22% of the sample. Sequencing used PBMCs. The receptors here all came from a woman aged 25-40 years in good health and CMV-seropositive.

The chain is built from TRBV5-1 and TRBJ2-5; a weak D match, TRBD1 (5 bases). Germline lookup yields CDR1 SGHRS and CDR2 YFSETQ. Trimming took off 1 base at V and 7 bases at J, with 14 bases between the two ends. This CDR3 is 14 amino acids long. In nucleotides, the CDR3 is TGCGCCAGCAGCTTGTCCGCAGGGATGGGGACCCAGTACTTC. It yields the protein CASSLSAGMGTQYF.

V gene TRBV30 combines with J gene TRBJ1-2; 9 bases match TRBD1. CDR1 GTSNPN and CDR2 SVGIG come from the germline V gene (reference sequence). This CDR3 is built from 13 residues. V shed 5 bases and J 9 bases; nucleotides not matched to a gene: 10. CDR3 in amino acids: CAWGGTGLFRYTF. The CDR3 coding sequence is TGTGCCTGGGGTGGGACAGGGCTTTTTCGCTACACCTTC.

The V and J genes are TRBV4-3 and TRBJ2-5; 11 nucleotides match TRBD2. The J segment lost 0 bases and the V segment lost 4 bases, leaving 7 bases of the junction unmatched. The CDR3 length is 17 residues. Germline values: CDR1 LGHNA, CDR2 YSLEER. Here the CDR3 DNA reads TGCGCCAGCAGCCTCGAATTAGCGGGAGGGCACCAAGAGACCCAGTACTTC. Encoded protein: CASSLELAGGHQETQYF.

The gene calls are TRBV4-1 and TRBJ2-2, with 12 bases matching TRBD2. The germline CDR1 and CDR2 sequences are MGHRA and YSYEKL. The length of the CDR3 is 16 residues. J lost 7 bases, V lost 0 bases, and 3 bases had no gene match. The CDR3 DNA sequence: TGCGCCAGCAGCCAAGAGCTAGCGGGAGGGGGCGGGGAGCTGTTTTTT. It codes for CASSQELAGGGGELFF.

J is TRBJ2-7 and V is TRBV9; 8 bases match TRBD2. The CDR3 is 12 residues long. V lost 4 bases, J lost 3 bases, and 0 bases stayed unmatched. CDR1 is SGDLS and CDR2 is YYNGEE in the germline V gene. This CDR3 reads CASSSGSYEQYF. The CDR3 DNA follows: TGTGCCAGCAGCAGCGGGAGCTACGAGCAGTACTTC.